A single sample gave rise to the 31 T cell receptor beta chains below, sequenced in a study of cytomegalovirus exposure and HLA in healthy donors. Use of 60 Vbeta and 13 Jbeta primers characterized the PCR. The method was immunoSEQ multiplex PCR; TCRdb's version includes in-frame clones alone and lacks a portion of them. The sample yields some 98,000 clones, about 76% seen once. The material sequenced was PBMCs. The receptors come from a human donor in good health.

V gene TRBV4-1 combines with J gene TRBJ1-4; 8 nucleotides line up with TRBD1. Looked up from germline, CDR1 is MGHRA and CDR2 is YSYEKL. V lost 1 base to trimming and J lost 0 bases; unmatched junction nucleotides: 4. The CDR3 covers 17 residues. CDR3 DNA: TGCGCCAGCAGCCAAGGGACAGGGAAGTCAACTAATGAAAAACTGTTTTTT. It yields the protein CASSQGTGKSTNEKLFF.

V usage is TRBV25-1 and J usage is TRBJ1-1; TRBD1 matches 7 bases. The junction had 9 bases not matched to a gene; V was cut back by 1 base and J by 1 base. CDR3 length: 17 amino acids. Germline lookup yields CDR1 MGHDK and CDR2 SYGVNS. Here the CDR3 reads CASSESIGGTGNTEAFF. The CDR3 coding sequence is TGTGCCAGCAGTGAATCGATAGGGGGCACAGGGAACACTGAAGCTTTCTTT.

A word on this clone: The same CDR3 is also encoded by other DNA sequences in this sample. The chain has TRBV11-2 and TRBJ1-4, with 9 bases aligning to TRBD1. Germline values: CDR1 SGHAT, CDR2 FQNNGV. V lost 3 bases to trimming and J lost 4 bases; unmatched junction nucleotides: 3. This CDR3 has 15 residues. DNA for the CDR3: TGTGCCAGCAGCTTCGGGACAGGGATTAATGAAAAACTGTTTTTT. Amino acids: CASSFGTGINEKLFF.

The chain couples TRBV11-3 to TRBJ1-1; D possibly corresponds to TRBD1 (6 bases). Trimming took 1 base from V and 2 from J, leaving 8 bases between them. This CDR3 spans 14 amino acids. The germline gives CDR1 SGHNT, CDR2 YENEEA. CDR3 in amino acids: CASSLGTVNTEAFF. CDR3 nucleotides: TGTGCCAGCAGCTTAGGGACAGTAAACACTGAAGCTTTCTTT.

J is TRBJ2-5 and V is TRBV4-1; 8 bases align to TRBD2. Germline lookup yields CDR1 MGHRA and CDR2 YSYEKL. V lost 0 bases, J lost 7 bases, and 4 bases stayed unmatched. CDR3 length equals 14 residues. In nucleotides, the CDR3 is TGCGCCAGCAGCCAAGAGTCGGGACTAGTGACCCAGTACTTC. It specifies CASSQESGLVTQYF.

In DNA form, the CDR3 reads TGTGCCAGCAGCTTTAAAACTAGTTGGTCCTACGAGCAGTACTTC. Amino acids: CASSFKTSWSYEQYF. The chain has TRBV7-9 and TRBJ2-5, with a weak D call TRBD2 (5 bases). The J call may be in error: the DNA end matches TRBJ2-7 better. The germline CDR1 and CDR2 sequences are SEHNR and FQNEAQ (reference sequence). The CDR3 runs 15 residues.

The chain has TRBV7-8 and TRBJ2-5; 7 bases are a match to TRBD2. Unmatched junction bases numbered 7, after V lost 7 bases and J lost 2 bases. Germline V gene data show CDR1 as SGHVS and CDR2 as FQNEAQ. The CDR3 contains 14 residues. Written as DNA, the CDR3 is TGTGCCAGCAACCCGGGAGGCCAACAAGAGACCCAGTACTTC. This sequence encodes CASNPGGQQETQYF.

V is TRBV6-1 and J is TRBJ1-6; D unclear. The CDR3 sequence is 12 residues long. Deletions cut 4 bases from V and 10 bases from J, with 8 bases between. Per germline, CDR1 MNHNS and CDR2 SASEGT. The CDR3 protein is CASSGLSSPLHF. In nucleotides, the CDR3 is TGTGCCAGCAGTGGTCTGTCGTCACCCCTCCACTTT.

V and J are TRBV7-9 and TRBJ1-2, with D perhaps matching TRBD1 (6 bases). Trimming took 5 bases from V and 0 from J, leaving 19 bases between them. CDR1 and CDR2 (germline): SEHNR, FQNEAQ (reference sequence). This CDR3 is 17 amino acids long. The CDR3, as DNA: TGTGCCAGCAGCCTCCCAGGACAGAATGCCGCTAACTATGGCTACACCTTC. It yields the protein CASSLPGQNAANYGYTF.

This chain uses TRBV27 with TRBJ1-1; D perhaps matches TRBD1 (5 bases). Germline lookup yields CDR1 MNHEY and CDR2 SMNVEV (reference sequence). V dropped 7 bases and J dropped 0 bases, with 12 bases sitting between them. The CDR3 is 14 residues long. CDR3 in DNA: TGTGCCAGCAACCGTCGGGGGTTGAACACTGAAGCTTTCTTT. This encodes CASNRRGLNTEAFF.

This chain uses TRBV6-1 with TRBJ1-1; D is undetermined. Germline CDR1 MNHNS, CDR2 SASEGT. V was shortened by 6 bases and J by 1 base, with 12 bases between the two germline ends. The CDR3 sequence is 14 residues long. The CDR3 loop reads CASRIPPGNTEAFF. CDR3 nucleotide sequence: TGTGCCAGCAGGATACCCCCCGGGAACACTGAAGCTTTCTTT.

The chain links TRBV12-2 to TRBJ2-2; the D call TRBD2 from the table was never checked on the DNA. TRBV12-2 constitutes a pseudogene. There are 19 residues in the CDR3. The DNA of the CDR3 is TGTGCAAGTCGCTTAGCGTCCGAGGAAGGCCCACCACCCACCGGGGAGCTGTTTTTT. Protein sequence: CASRLASEEGPPPTGELFF.

CDR3 residues: CASRSTGQQGEQFF. The CDR3 DNA reads as TGCGCCAGCAGATCCACGGGGCAACAGGGTGAGCAGTTCTTC. This chain connects TRBV5-1 to TRBJ2-1, with TRBD1 as a possible D gene (6 bases). The V gene lost 5 bases and the J gene lost 9 bases, with 18 bases spanning the gap. This CDR3 comprises 14 residues. CDR1 and CDR2 (germline): SGHRS, YFSETQ.

The genes are TRBV10-1 and TRBJ2-7, with 13 bases that match TRBD2. V was clipped by 3 bases and J by 2 bases; unmatched bases: 7. The germline V gene encodes CDR1 WNHNN and CDR2 SYGVQD (reference sequence). This CDR3 region has 17 residues. The CDR3 reads CASSDPRLAGGTYEQYF. The CDR3 nucleotides read TGCGCCAGCAGTGATCCCCGACTAGCGGGAGGAACCTACGAGCAGTACTTC.

The genes are TRBV30 and TRBJ2-5; no firm D call. V was pared by 1 base and J by 4 bases, with 4 bases between. CDR1 GTSNPN and CDR2 SVGIG come from the germline V gene (reference sequence). This CDR3 is 11 amino acids long. This CDR3 reads CAWSARETQYF. CDR3 nucleotides: TGTGCCTGGAGTGCTAGAGAGACCCAGTACTTC.

This clone was observed a handful of times. One end of the junction fails to match germline, which may point to a read error. The rearrangement joins TRBV29-1 to TRBJ2-1; 8 bases align to TRBD2. Germline V gene sequence: CDR1 SQVTM, CDR2 ANQGSEA. The CDR3 is made up of 15 amino acids. The CDR3: CSVEGERESYNEQFF. The CDR3 region has the DNA TGCAGCGTGGAAGGAGAGCGGGAGTCCTACAATGAGCAGTTCTTC.

The J gene is TRBJ2-7, the V gene TRBV6-5, with 9 nucleotides matching TRBD2. The CDR3 runs to 15 residues. Trimming at V came to 6 bases and at J to 2 bases, leaving 8 bases not matched to a gene. In germline, CDR1 is MNHEY, CDR2 SVGAGI. The CDR3 loop is CASRPRLADTYEQYF. The CDR3 DNA reads as TGTGCCAGCAGGCCGAGACTAGCGGATACCTACGAGCAGTACTTC.

The chain is built from TRBV4-1 and TRBJ2-5; D gene unclear. The J call is doubtful: the DNA matches TRBJ2-7 better. CDR3 length: 13 amino acids. Per germline, CDR1 MGHRA and CDR2 YSYEKL. The DNA for the CDR3 is TGCGCCAGCAGCCAAGTCGTCAACTACGAGCAGTACTTC. Its protein product is CASSQVVNYEQYF.

This chain connects TRBV30 to TRBJ2-7; tentatively, D is TRBD1 (6 bases). The germline V and J ends were trimmed by 0 bases and 7 bases, with 22 bases remaining between them. The germline V gene encodes CDR1 GTSNPN and CDR2 SVGIG (reference sequence). The CDR3 spans 16 residues. For the CDR3, the DNA is TGTGCCTGGAGTGTACGGGTGGGGGTGGGGGCGCAGGAGCAGTACTTC. Amino acids: CAWSVRVGVGAQEQYF.

This clone was seen ten or more times. This chain connects TRBV5-1 to TRBJ2-7; 11 bases align to TRBD1. V lost 0 bases, J lost 2 bases, and 4 bases stayed unmatched. The CDR3 runs 16 residues. CDR1 is SGHRS, CDR2 YFSETQ, per germline. The DNA for the CDR3 is TGCGCCAGCAGCTTGGCCGGGACAGGGGGAACCTACGAGCAGTACTTC. Translated: CASSLAGTGGTYEQYF.

In its sample, this clone was seen a few times. The chain uses TRBV5-4 and TRBJ2-3, with D perhaps TRBD1 (5 bases). The CDR3 extends over 16 amino acids. In germline, CDR1 is SGHNT, CDR2 YYREEE (reference sequence). V lost 5 bases and J 5 bases, leaving 21 bases between the germline ends. The CDR3 reads CASSRLTQVVGDTQYF. The CDR3 bases are TGTGCCAGCAGTAGGCTCACACAGGTGGTGGGAGATACGCAGTATTTT. Looking up the rest from reference TRBV5-4 and TRBJ2-3 gives the full variable domain: ETGVTQSPTHLIKTRGQQVTLRCSSQSGHNTVSWYQQALGQGPQFIFQYYREEENGRGNFPPRFSGLQFPNYSSELNVNALELDDSALYLCASSRLTQVVGDTQYFGPGTRLTVL.

V is TRBV6-1 and J is TRBJ1-1; TRBD1 aligns across 7 bases. V shed 6 bases and J 7 bases; nucleotides not matched to a gene: 2. The CDR3 has 11 residues. Germline V gene data show CDR1 as MNHNS and CDR2 as SASEGT. In nucleotides, the CDR3 is TGTGCCAGCAGGACAGGGCGTGAAGCTTTCTTT. Residues: CASRTGREAFF.

The rearrangement links TRBV5-6 to TRBJ2-1, with a tentative D call TRBD1 (5 bases). The CDR3 runs to 17 residues. Germline CDR1 and CDR2: SGHDT and YYEEEE. V lost 3 bases and J lost 3, with 19 bases in between. In nucleotides, the CDR3 is TGTGCCAGCAGCTCTAATATTGGACACTACTTCTACAATGAGCAGTTCTTC. Translated: CASSSNIGHYFYNEQFF.

This rearrangement joins TRBV7-5 to TRBJ2-5; the table's TRBD2 call for D was not verified on the DNA. TRBV7-5 is designated a pseudogene. The CDR3 contains 14 residues. CDR3 sequence reads: CVRSLTEGRETQYF. The CDR3 region has the DNA TGTGTCAGAAGCCTCACGGAGGGTAGGGAGACCCAGTACTTC.

V usage is TRBV4-1 and J usage is TRBJ2-6; TRBD2 is a possible D gene (6 bases). Per germline, CDR1 MGHRA and CDR2 YSYEKL. Trimming shortened V by 4 bases and J by 0 bases, and 16 bases separated the two germline ends. This CDR3 is 18 amino acids long. Here the CDR3 DNA reads TGCGCCAGCAGCCCCTACGGCGGGACTCTCTCTGGGGCCAACGTCCTGACTTTC. Residues: CASSPYGGTLSGANVLTF.

A remark on this clone: The same CDR3 also results from other DNA sequences found in this sample. V usage is TRBV10-3 and J usage is TRBJ2-2, with D hard to call. Germline V CDR1 and CDR2: ENHRY, SYGVKD. The CDR3 is 13 amino acids. V lost 4 bases, J lost 3 bases, and 6 bases lay in between. The CDR3 nucleotides are TGTGCCATCAGTGTCCAGGACACCGGGGAGCTGTTTTTT. This gives the protein CAISVQDTGELFF.

The rearrangement links TRBV18 to TRBJ2-3, with TRBD1 identical over 9 bases. CDR1 is KGHSH, CDR2 LQKENI, per germline. V lost 2 bases to trimming and J lost 1 base; unmatched junction nucleotides: 1. CDR3 length: 15 residues. The DNA of the CDR3 is TGTGCCAGCTCACCAAGGACAGGGGGCACAGATACGCAGTATTTT. The encoded protein is CASSPRTGGTDTQYF.

V usage is TRBV7-9 and J usage is TRBJ1-1, with D tentatively TRBD1 (6 bases). Germline CDR1 and CDR2: SEHNR and FQNEAQ (reference sequence). With 5 bases removed from V and 9 bases from J, the gap between germline ends came to 13 bases. CDR3 length: 12 residues. This chain's CDR3 is CASSQGGGQAFF. CDR3 nucleotides: TGTGCCAGCAGCCAAGGGGGGGGTCAAGCTTTCTTT.

This clone was observed once. The chain couples TRBV14 to TRBJ2-7; TRBD2 is a possible D gene (5 bases). The CDR3 is 13 amino acids. The germline gives CDR1 SGHDN, CDR2 FVKESK. The V end was cut by 4 bases, the J end by 7 bases, with 14 bases between. The DNA for the CDR3 is TGTGCCAGCAGCCGCGGGCCCTTTGAAGAGCAGTACTTC. Translated, it gives CASSRGPFEEQYF.

The V gene is TRBV15, the J gene TRBJ1-3; 8 bases line up with TRBD1. The V gene's germline CDR1 is LNHNV and CDR2 YYDKDF (reference sequence). CDR3 length: 16 residues. Trimming removed 0 bases from V and 3 bases from J; junction bases left unmatched: 4. CDR3 sequence: CATSRDQGALGNTIYF. DNA of the CDR3: TGTGCCACCAGCAGAGATCAGGGGGCTCTTGGAAACACCATATATTTT.

The V gene is TRBV5-6, the J gene TRBJ2-7; TRBD2 matches at 8 bases. The CDR3 runs 14 residues. The junction had 7 bases not matched to a gene; V was cut back by 2 bases and J by 6 bases. Germline V gene lookup returns CDR1 SGHDT and CDR2 YYEEEE. CDR3 residues: CASSFGAGVPEQYF. CDR3 nucleotides: TGTGCCAGCAGCTTCGGAGCGGGGGTCCCCGAGCAGTACTTC.